What follows are 32 T cell receptor beta chains derived from one specimen sequenced in a study of OX40 agonist ivuxolimab in advanced cancers. Clones were sequenced by immunoSEQ multiplex PCR, and TCRdb holds only the in-frame ones, with some missing. Here the sample spans fewer than 35,000 clones, 75% to 95% being singletons. The material sequenced was CD4+ or CD8+ T cells sorted from blood, taken in a trial of the OX40 agonist ivuxolimab. Receptor source: an adult with an advanced solid tumor such as melanoma, head and neck, liver or kidney cancer.

The V gene is TRBV5-5, the J gene TRBJ2-7; either TRBD1 or TRBD2 may supply D (5 bases each). Germline values: CDR1 SGHKS, CDR2 YYEKEE (reference sequence). The length of the CDR3 is 13 residues. V shed 5 bases and J shed 6 bases, with 15 bases lying between them. CDR3 coding DNA: TGTGCCAGCAGTCGTGGGGGTGTCCTCGAGCAGTACGTC. Protein product: CASSRGGVLEQYV.

V is TRBV15 and J is TRBJ1-1; TRBD1 agrees at 9 bases. Germline V CDR1 and CDR2: LNHNV, YYDKDF (reference sequence). J was trimmed by 5 bases and V by 5 bases; bases with no gene match: 9. The CDR3 has 15 amino acids. CDR3 in amino acids: CATSGEGQGGTEAFF. DNA of the CDR3: TGTGCCACCAGCGGGGAGGGACAGGGTGGAACTGAAGCTTTCTTT.

The chain joins TRBV19 to TRBJ1-1; no reliable D call. The ends were cut back, 5 bases at V and 2 bases at J, with 9 bases in the middle. The CDR3 is made up of 13 amino acids. Germline V gene lookup returns CDR1 LNHDA and CDR2 SQIVND (reference sequence). The CDR3 loop reads CASSFLPNTEAFF. The CDR3 coding sequence is TGTGCCAGTAGTTTCCTTCCAAACACTGAAGCTTTCTTT.

The chain has TRBV29-1 and TRBJ1-3; D possibly corresponds to TRBD1 (6 bases). V gave up 4 bases and J gave up 0 bases, with 10 bases separating them. The CDR3 covers 14 residues. The germline gives CDR1 SQVTM, CDR2 ANQGSEA. CDR3 sequence reads: CSVGGALSGNTIYF. CDR3 sequence (DNA): TGCAGCGTTGGGGGGGCCCTCTCTGGAAACACCATATATTTT.

The chain is built from TRBV11-2 and TRBJ1-6, with 8 bases aligning to TRBD1. Trimming cost V 5 bases and J 1 base; bases outside gene matches: 4. Germline CDR1 reads SGHAT; CDR2 reads FQNNGV. The CDR3 runs to 16 residues. The CDR3 sequence is CASSPGQGSYNSPLHF. CDR3 coding DNA: TGTGCCAGCAGCCCTGGACAGGGATCCTATAATTCACCCCTCCACTTT.

V usage is TRBV14 and J usage is TRBJ1-1; TRBD1 might be the D (6 bases). Per germline, CDR1 SGHDN and CDR2 FVKESK. V lost 0 bases and J lost 6, with 11 bases in between. The CDR3 sequence is 14 residues long. The CDR3 DNA is TGTGCCAGCAGCCAAGATACTGGGACATCTGAAGCTTTCTTT. As protein: CASSQDTGTSEAFF.

V is TRBV5-6 and J is TRBJ1-1; weak D call: TRBD1 (6 bases). The CDR3 contains 17 residues. Per the germline V gene, CDR1 is SGHDT and CDR2 is YYEEEE. V lost 1 base to trimming and J lost 5 bases, with 21 bases between them. The CDR3 DNA is TGTGCCAGCAGCTTGACGGACACGGGGGCATTGCGGACTGAAGCTTTCTTT. As protein: CASSLTDTGALRTEAFF.

The chain recombines TRBV9 with TRBJ2-5, with TRBD1 matching 7 bases. The DNA end is more similar to TRBJ2-7, so the J call may be wrong. The CDR3 runs to 16 residues. Germline CDR1 and CDR2: SGDLS and YYNGEE. CDR3 nucleotides: TGTGCCAGCAGCGGGGGGACAGCCGTGTCCCCCTACGAGCAGTACTTC. Translation: CASSGGTAVSPYEQYF.

V gene TRBV6-1 combines with J gene TRBJ2-7; D remains unclear. The CDR3 length is 13 residues. The germline V and J ends were trimmed by 5 bases and 2 bases, with 10 bases remaining between them. CDR1 and CDR2 from the germline V gene are MNHNS and SASEGT. The CDR3 DNA follows: TGTGCCAGCAGTCAGACCCCTACCTACGAGCAGTACTTC. Its protein is CASSQTPTYEQYF.

In this sample, this clone turned up once. The genes are TRBV29-1 and TRBJ1-2; tentative D call: TRBD1 (6 bases). The CDR3 covers 12 residues. Germline CDR1 reads SQVTM; CDR2 reads ANQGSEA. V was trimmed by 7 bases and J by 0 bases, leaving 9 bases between them. The CDR3 region has the DNA TGCAGCGCGACAGGTCCTAACTATGGCTACACCTTC. Translating gives CSATGPNYGYTF.

V and J are TRBV19 and TRBJ1-1; no definite D call. The V gene's germline CDR1 is LNHDA and CDR2 SQIVND (reference sequence). Trimming cost V 6 bases and J 4 bases, with 6 bases left between them. This CDR3 spans 11 amino acids. The CDR3 is CASRFGTEAFF. The CDR3 DNA follows: TGTGCCAGTAGGTTCGGCACTGAAGCTTTCTTT. Complete variable domain (other parts from reference TRBV19 and TRBJ1-1): DGGITQSPKYLFRKEGQNVTLSCEQNLNHDAMYWYRQDPGQGLRLIYYSQIVNDFQKGDIAEGYSVSREKKESFPLTVTSAQKNPTAFYLCASRFGTEAFFGQGTRLTVV.

This clone occurred once. The CDR3 spells CASSHYKHGLVLSGANVLTF. Here the CDR3 DNA reads TGCGCCAGCAGCCATTACAAACACGGACTAGTTCTCTCTGGGGCCAACGTCCTGACTTTC. V and J are TRBV4-3 and TRBJ2-6; the match to TRBD2 covers 7 bases. The CDR3 sequence is 20 residues long. Germline V gene lookup returns CDR1 LGHNA and CDR2 YSLEER. The trim removed 3 bases at V and 0 bases at J, leaving 14 bases unmatched.

This chain connects TRBV5-5 to TRBJ2-1; D is unclear. The V gene's germline CDR1 is SGHKS and CDR2 YYEKEE (reference sequence). Trimming left V 1 base short and J 5 bases short, with 10 bases between. The CDR3 runs 14 residues. The CDR3 spells CASSLWVEDNEQFF. DNA of the CDR3: TGTGCCAGCAGCTTGTGGGTAGAGGACAATGAGCAGTTCTTC.

The chain uses TRBV15 and TRBJ1-1, with 7 bases aligning to TRBD1. Germline CDR1 is LNHNV and CDR2 is YYDKDF (reference sequence). V lost 3 bases, J lost 5 bases, and 9 bases stayed unmatched. The CDR3 length is 15 residues. CDR3 protein: CATSSLKTGATEAFF. CDR3 DNA: TGTGCCACCAGCAGCCTAAAAACAGGGGCGACTGAAGCTTTCTTT. Complete variable domain (other parts from reference TRBV15 and TRBJ1-1): DAMVIQNPRYQVTQFGKPVTLSCSQTLNHNVMYWYQQKSSQAPKLLFHYYDKDFNNEADTPDNFQSRRPNTSFCFLDIRSPGLGDTAMYLCATSSLKTGATEAFFGQGTRLTVV.

The rearrangement uses TRBV18 and TRBJ2-5; the D is unclear. The germline gives CDR1 KGHSH, CDR2 LQKENI. The CDR3 extends over 15 amino acids. V gave up 3 bases and J gave up 1 base, with 12 bases separating them. CDR3 residues: CASSPYGTLQETQYF. CDR3 bases: TGTGCCAGCTCACCCTATGGAACACTCCAAGAGACCCAGTACTTC.

The rearrangement links TRBV6-5 to TRBJ1-4; D is unresolved. CDR1 is MNHEY and CDR2 is SVGAGI in the germline V gene. V shed 8 bases and J shed 8 bases, with 9 bases lying between them. CDR3 size: 11 residues. The CDR3 coding sequence is TGTGCCAGCGGGGAGGGCGAAAAACTGTTTTTT. This gives the protein CASGEGEKLFF.

The chain has TRBV9 and TRBJ1-4; D might be TRBD1 (6 bases). The CDR3 totals 15 residues. Germline V gene lookup returns CDR1 SGDLS and CDR2 YYNGEE. Trimming stripped 0 bases from V and 7 bases from J, with 13 bases between. This CDR3 is CASSVEAGALEKLFF. The CDR3 nucleotides read TGTGCCAGCAGCGTAGAGGCAGGGGCGCTTGAAAAACTGTTTTTT.

V is TRBV6-6 and J is TRBJ2-3; D tentatively reads TRBD1 or TRBD2 (6 bases each). Trimming left V 2 bases short and J 2 bases short, with 11 bases between. The CDR3 extends over 15 amino acids. CDR1 is MNHNY, CDR2 SVGAGI, per germline (reference sequence). CDR3 amino acids: CASSYGGLPTDTQYF. The CDR3 nucleotides are TGTGCCAGCAGTTACGGGGGGCTTCCCACAGATACGCAGTATTTT.

The J gene is TRBJ1-2, the V gene TRBV4-3; D is unresolved. The length of the CDR3 is 17 residues. V lost 0 bases and J 1 base, leaving 15 bases between the germline ends. Germline V CDR1 and CDR2: LGHNA, YSLEER. The CDR3 here is CASSQDTSGFLNYGYTF. CDR3 sequence (DNA): TGCGCCAGCAGCCAAGATACGAGCGGATTTCTTAACTATGGCTACACCTTC.

The chain links TRBV19 to TRBJ1-2, with D possibly matching TRBD1 (6 bases). CDR1 LNHDA and CDR2 SQIVND come from the germline V gene (reference sequence). The CDR3 is 14 residues long. The V and J ends lost 3 bases and 4 bases respectively, with 12 bases between them. The CDR3 DNA follows: TGTGCCAGTAGTATGAAGGGGGAGAGCTATGGCTACACCTTC. Translating it yields CASSMKGESYGYTF.

This clone has more than one count but fewer than ten. V is TRBV19 and J is TRBJ2-3, with D maybe TRBD2 (7 bases). This CDR3 comprises 15 residues. CDR1 is LNHDA and CDR2 is SQIVND in the germline V gene (reference sequence). V lost 5 bases and J lost 2, with 14 bases in between. CDR3 sequence: CASSPVGGHTDTQYF. CDR3 in DNA: TGTGCCAGTAGTCCCGTGGGGGGGCACACAGATACGCAGTATTTT. The full variable domain, in which reference TRBV19 and TRBJ2-3 provide the parts outside the CDR3, is DGGITQSPKYLFRKEGQNVTLSCEQNLNHDAMYWYRQDPGQGLRLIYYSQIVNDFQKGDIAEGYSVSREKKESFPLTVTSAQKNPTAFYLCASSPVGGHTDTQYFGPGTRLTVL.

This clone was seen only a few times. The chain carries TRBV20-1 and TRBJ1-1, with D perhaps matching TRBD1 (6 bases). V gave up 1 base and J gave up 8 bases, with 8 bases separating them. CDR1 DFQATT and CDR2 SNEGSKA come from the germline V gene (reference sequence). This CDR3 comprises 11 residues. CDR3: CSARVGTEAFF. The CDR3 nucleotides read TGCAGTGCTAGAGTGGGGACAGAAGCTTTCTTT.

The V and J genes are TRBV28 and TRBJ2-7; a possible D gene is TRBD2 (5 bases). Per the germline V gene, CDR1 is MDHEN and CDR2 is SYDVKM. The CDR3 sequence is 12 residues long. The V end lost 6 bases, the J end lost 6 bases, and 12 bases lay between the germline ends. In nucleotides, the CDR3 is TGTGCCAGCAGGACGGACTTGTCCGAGCAGTACTTC. Protein product: CASRTDLSEQYF.

This clone has only a few counts. The chain links TRBV4-3 to TRBJ2-2; 12 bases align to TRBD2. V dropped 4 bases and J dropped 6; count of bases not matched to a gene: 6. The CDR3 loop spans 16 amino acids. The germline gives CDR1 LGHNA, CDR2 YSLEER. Here the CDR3 DNA reads TGCGCCAGCAGCCCAATCCTAGCGGGAGGGGCCGGGGAGCTGTTTTTT. Translated, it gives CASSPILAGGAGELFF.

The chain is built from TRBV28 and TRBJ2-7; TRBD1 agrees at 8 bases. This CDR3 comprises 19 residues. V dropped 7 bases and J dropped 0; count of bases not matched to a gene: 20. Germline assignment: CDR1 MDHEN and CDR2 SYDVKM. The CDR3 DNA reads TGTGCCAGCAACCATCCCCCCGAGACACAGGGACAGGACTCCTACGAGCAGTACTTC. It codes for CASNHPPETQGQDSYEQYF.

The rearrangement links TRBV4-1 to TRBJ2-1; 7 nucleotides align to TRBD2. Germline V CDR1 and CDR2: MGHRA, YSYEKL. The J segment lost 9 bases and the V segment lost 8 bases, leaving 7 bases of the junction unmatched. CDR3 length equals 12 residues. The CDR3 loop is CASGLGLGEQFF. The CDR3 DNA reads TGCGCCAGCGGACTAGGTTTGGGTGAGCAGTTCTTC.

The rearrangement uses TRBV28 and TRBJ2-4, with D tentatively TRBD1 or TRBD2 (5 bases each). V lost 5 bases and J lost 15, with 20 bases in between. This CDR3 spans 13 amino acids. Germline values: CDR1 MDHEN, CDR2 SYDVKM. In DNA form, the CDR3 reads TGTGCCAGCAGTACCGGGACGCTAAACGGAGGGTACTTC. Protein: CASSTGTLNGGYF.

V is TRBV25-1 and J is TRBJ2-1, with D maybe TRBD1 (5 bases). There are 14 residues in the CDR3. From germline, CDR1 is MGHDK and CDR2 SYGVNS. The V and J ends lost 1 base and 15 bases respectively, with 19 bases between them. The CDR3 DNA reads TGTGCCAGCAGTGAATTAGTGGACACACTCCCCCTGTTCTTC. Amino acid sequence: CASSELVDTLPLFF. Complete variable domain (other parts from reference TRBV25-1 and TRBJ2-1): EADIYQTPRYLVIGTGKKITLECSQTMGHDKMYWYQQDPGMELHLIHYSYGVNSTEKGDLSSESTVSRIRTEHFPLTLESARPSHTSQYLCASSELVDTLPLFFGPGTRLTVL.

The CDR3 here is CATRDHLSYEQYF. The CDR3 DNA is TGTGCCACCCGGGACCACCTCTCCTACGAGCAGTACTTC. The chain is built from TRBV5-4 and TRBJ2-7; either TRBD1 or TRBD2 may fit D (5 bases each). Germline loops: CDR1 SGHNT, CDR2 YYREEE (reference sequence). Trimming took off 9 bases at V and 0 bases at J, with 13 bases between the two ends. The CDR3 runs to 13 residues. The complete variable domain, with remaining parts taken from reference TRBV5-4 and TRBJ2-7, reads ETGVTQSPTHLIKTRGQQVTLRCSSQSGHNTVSWYQQALGQGPQFIFQYYREEENGRGNFPPRFSGLQFPNYSSELNVNALELDDSALYLCATRDHLSYEQYFGPGTRLTVT.

In its sample, this clone was seen once. The DNA for the CDR3 is TGCGCCAGCAGCCCGACATTTTTTGAGGATACTGAAGCTTTCTTT. Amino acids: CASSPTFFEDTEAFF. This chain connects TRBV4-1 to TRBJ1-1; D call uncertain. Looked up from germline, CDR1 is MGHRA and CDR2 is YSYEKL. Trimming pared 4 bases from V and 5 bases from J, leaving 17 bases between. The CDR3 contains 15 residues.

The chain uses TRBV7-9 and TRBJ2-2; 8 nucleotides line up with TRBD2. V was clipped by 5 bases and J by 0 bases; unmatched bases: 2. The CDR3 is 15 residues long. Looked up from germline, CDR1 is SEHNR and CDR2 is FQNEAQ (reference sequence). For the CDR3, the DNA is TGTGCCAGCAGCCCGGGAGGGTCGAACACCGGGGAGCTGTTTTTT. Translated: CASSPGGSNTGELFF.

CDR3 coding DNA: TGTGCCAGCAGCTTAGGTGACAGAGAAATGAACACTGAAGCTTTCTTT. This gives the protein CASSLGDREMNTEAFF. The chain combines TRBV7-9 with TRBJ1-1; a possible D gene is TRBD1 (5 bases). This CDR3 region has 16 residues. Germline CDR1 is SEHNR and CDR2 is FQNEAQ (reference sequence). V lost 1 base to trimming and J lost 0 bases, with 12 bases between them.